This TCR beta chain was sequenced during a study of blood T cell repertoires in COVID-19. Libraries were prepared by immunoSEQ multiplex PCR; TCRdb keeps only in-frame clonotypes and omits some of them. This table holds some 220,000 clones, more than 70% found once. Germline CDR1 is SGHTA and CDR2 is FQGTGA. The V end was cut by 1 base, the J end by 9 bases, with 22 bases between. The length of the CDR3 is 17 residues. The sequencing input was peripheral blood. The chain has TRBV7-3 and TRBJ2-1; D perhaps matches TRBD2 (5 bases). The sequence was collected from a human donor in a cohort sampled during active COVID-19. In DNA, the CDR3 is TGTGCCAGCAGCTTAATGTCCGTGTCGGGTAGAAGCGGTGAGCAGTTCTTC. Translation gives CASSLMSVSGRSGEQFF.